This TCR beta chain is drawn from a study of blood T cell repertoires in COVID-19. For the study at large: The United States, Italy and Spain provided the acute and convalescent COVID-19 samples.

In the authors' workflow: Nucleated cell counts were estimated from reference gene primer amplification. Libraries were prepared by immunoSEQ multiplex PCR; TCRdb keeps only in-frame clonotypes and omits some of them. The DNA gave D and trimming, while V, J and clone size come from that table. This sample has around 190,000 clones, with around four fifths found just once. The CDR3 is 15 residues long. Germline-derived CDR1 and CDR2 are ENHRY and SYGVKD. With 0 bases removed from V and 7 bases from J, the gap between germline ends came to 13 bases. This receptor was obtained from a man in his sixties or seventies with active or convalescent COVID-19. V usage is TRBV10-3 and J usage is TRBJ2-1, with TRBD2 as a possible D gene (5 bases). Sequences were obtained from peripheral blood. The CDR3 DNA reads as TGTGCCATCAGTGAGTCAGATAGCGCGTGGAATGAGCAGTTCTTC. Amino acids: CAISESDSAWNEQFF.